Listed below are T cell receptor beta chains from one sample, sequenced in a study of blood T cell repertoires in COVID-19. Using immunoSEQ multiplex PCR, the repertoire was profiled, and TCRdb retains in-frame clones only, with some absent. This repertoire shows about 15,000 clones, 89% found once; its top ten account for about 3.1%. The sequenced material came from peripheral blood. All receptors derive from a human donor in a cohort sampled during active COVID-19. Both conserved end residues are part of each CDR3. Fields, in order: J gene, V gene, D gene, clone size, CDR3 DNA, CDR3 protein. The D gene is left open where the match is weak. Not all rows give a size; the values are once, few, many and, for expanded clones, a class.

J gene: TRBJ1-2; V gene: TRBV2; D gene: -; clone size: -; CDR3 DNA: TGTGCCGGAAAGACAGAGAACTATGGCTACACCTTC; CDR3 protein: CAGKTENYGYTF
J gene: TRBJ2-1; V gene: TRBV27; D gene: TRBD2; clone size: -; CDR3 DNA: TGTGCCAGCACTGCGGGGGGGCTATACAATGAGCAGTTCTTC; CDR3 protein: CASTAGGLYNEQFF
J gene: TRBJ2-2; V gene: TRBV7-6; D gene: TRBD1; clone size: -; CDR3 DNA: TGTGCCAGCAGCGGGGAGACAGGGCCCGGGGAGCTGTTTTTT; CDR3 protein: CASSGETGPGELFF
J gene: TRBJ1-4; V gene: TRBV13; D gene: -; clone size: -; CDR3 DNA: TGTGCCAGCAGCTTAAGGGCAGGGACACCCACAACTAATGAAAAACTGTTTTTT; CDR3 protein: CASSLRAGTPTTNEKLFF
J gene: TRBJ2-2; V gene: TRBV2; D gene: TRBD1; clone size: -; CDR3 DNA: TGTGCCAGCCGTCGGACAGGGAACACCGGGGAGCTGTTTTTT; CDR3 protein: CASRRTGNTGELFF
J gene: TRBJ2-5; V gene: TRBV29-1; D gene: -; clone size: -; CDR3 DNA: TGCAGCGTGATTCCTCTCGCGGGGGAGACCCAGTACTTC; CDR3 protein: CSVIPLAGETQYF
J gene: TRBJ1-2; V gene: TRBV5-4; D gene: TRBD1; clone size: -; CDR3 DNA: TGTGCCAGCAGCTCCCCGGGACAGGATAACTATGGCTACACCTTC; CDR3 protein: CASSSPGQDNYGYTF
J gene: TRBJ1-1; V gene: TRBV29-1; D gene: -; clone size: -; CDR3 DNA: TGCAGCGGTGGGCAAGGGGGGGCGAGGACTGAAGCTTTCTTT; CDR3 protein: CSGGQGGARTEAFF
J gene: TRBJ1-5; V gene: TRBV30; D gene: TRBD1; clone size: -; CDR3 DNA: TGTGCCTGGAGTAAAGCAACCAACAGGGGATTAAGTCAGCCCCAGCATTTT; CDR3 protein: CAWSKATNRGLSQPQHF
J gene: TRBJ2-5; V gene: TRBV6-5; D gene: -; clone size: few; CDR3 DNA: TGTGCCAGCGATGATGCGACATCGGAGACCCAGTACTTC; CDR3 protein: CASDDATSETQYF
J gene: TRBJ2-1; V gene: TRBV18; D gene: TRBD1; clone size: -; CDR3 DNA: TGTGCCAGCTCACCCGAACGGGGACAGTACAATGAGCAGTTCTTC; CDR3 protein: CASSPERGQYNEQFF
J gene: TRBJ2-3; V gene: TRBV5-1; D gene: TRBD2; clone size: -; CDR3 DNA: TGCGCCAGCAGCATACCCCCCGTCGGGACTAGCGCAGATACGCAGTATTTT; CDR3 protein: CASSIPPVGTSADTQYF
J gene: TRBJ1-3; V gene: TRBV6-5; D gene: -; clone size: -; CDR3 DNA: TGTGCCAGCAGGACCGACAAGAGCTCTGGAAACACCATATATTTT; CDR3 protein: CASRTDKSSGNTIYF
J gene: TRBJ2-6; V gene: TRBV5-1; D gene: -; clone size: -; CDR3 DNA: TGCGCCAGCAGCTCCACGGGGTTTGGGGCCAACGTCCTGACTTTC; CDR3 protein: CASSSTGFGANVLTF
J gene: TRBJ2-7; V gene: TRBV18; D gene: -; clone size: -; CDR3 DNA: TGTGCCAGCTCACCAGGAGGCTACGAGCAGTACTTC; CDR3 protein: CASSPGGYEQYF